The 30 T cell receptor beta chains given below trace back to one sample, sequenced in a study of T cell responses to AZD1222 COVID-19 vaccine. Only in-frame clones appear in the TCRdb table, and some are missing; sequencing was by immunoSEQ multiplex PCR. Among 90,000 or so clones listed, 65% to 90% were seen once. The sequences come from peripheral blood, collected on day 0 of AZD1222 vaccination. All receptors come from an adult in good health.

CDR3 protein: CASSLPGGFGKLFF. The CDR3 DNA follows: TGTGCCAGCAGTTTACCAGGGGGTTTCGGAAAACTGTTTTTT. The gene calls are TRBV28 and TRBJ1-4; TRBD1 matches 7 bases. The CDR3 sequence is 14 residues long. The trim removed 2 bases at V and 10 bases at J, leaving 7 bases unmatched. Germline CDR1 and CDR2: MDHEN and SYDVKM.

The J gene is TRBJ2-3, the V gene TRBV19; 14 bases match TRBD2. Germline V gene sequence: CDR1 LNHDA, CDR2 SQIVND (reference sequence). Trimming cost V 5 bases and J 5 bases; bases outside gene matches: 6. The CDR3 extends over 16 amino acids. The CDR3 DNA is TGTGCCAGTAGTGATTCGGGACTAGCGGGAGAAGATACGCAGTATTTT. It yields the protein CASSDSGLAGEDTQYF. Based on the CDR3 plus reference TRBV19 and TRBJ2-3, the full variable domain is DGGITQSPKYLFRKEGQNVTLSCEQNLNHDAMYWYRQDPGQGLRLIYYSQIVNDFQKGDIAEGYSVSREKKESFPLTVTSAQKNPTAFYLCASSDSGLAGEDTQYFGPGTRLTVL.

The chain couples TRBV7-9 to TRBJ2-2, with D unresolved. This CDR3 is 11 amino acids long. The germline V gene has CDR1 SEHNR and CDR2 FQNEAQ (reference sequence). V shed 3 bases and J shed 4 bases, with 0 bases lying between them. CDR3 in DNA: TGTGCCAGCAGCTTCACCGGGGAGCTGTTTTTT. It is translated as CASSFTGELFF.

The chain couples TRBV5-1 to TRBJ2-5, with 12 positions matching TRBD2. After removal of 4 bases from V and 1 base from J, the junction contained 5 bases not matched to a gene. CDR1 is SGHRS and CDR2 is YFSETQ in the germline V gene. The length of the CDR3 is 16 residues. The CDR3 spells CASSALLAGGQETQYF. CDR3 bases: TGCGCCAGCAGCGCCCTACTAGCGGGGGGCCAAGAGACCCAGTACTTC. Together with reference TRBV5-1 and TRBJ2-5, the CDR3 gives the full variable domain: KAGVTQTPRYLIKTRGQQVTLSCSPISGHRSVSWYQQTPGQGLQFLFEYFSETQRNKGNFPGRFSGRQFSNSRSEMNVSTLELGDSALYLCASSALLAGGQETQYFGPGTRLLVL.

The J gene is TRBJ2-1, the V gene TRBV19; D may match TRBD1 or TRBD2 (6 bases each). Germline lookup yields CDR1 LNHDA and CDR2 SQIVND (reference sequence). Trimming stripped 2 bases from V and 6 bases from J, with 14 bases between. The CDR3 spans 15 residues. The chain's CDR3 is CASSISGARANEQFF. CDR3 nucleotides: TGTGCCAGTAGTATATCGGGGGCGCGGGCCAATGAGCAGTTCTTC. Using reference TRBV19 and TRBJ2-1 for the parts outside the CDR3, the full variable domain is DGGITQSPKYLFRKEGQNVTLSCEQNLNHDAMYWYRQDPGQGLRLIYYSQIVNDFQKGDIAEGYSVSREKKESFPLTVTSAQKNPTAFYLCASSISGARANEQFFGPGTRLTVL.

In DNA form, the CDR3 reads TGTGCCAGCAGTTTATCGACGGGGTACACCGGGGAGCTGTTTTTT. Protein product: CASSLSTGYTGELFF. The genes are TRBV28 and TRBJ2-2, with TRBD2 as a possible D gene (5 bases). Germline CDR1 MDHEN, CDR2 SYDVKM. The V end lost 1 base, the J end lost 3 bases, and 9 bases lay between the germline ends. There are 15 residues in the CDR3.

CDR3 amino acids: CATSSGLDNSPLHF. The CDR3 DNA sequence: TGTGCCACCAGCTCGGGGCTGGACAATTCACCCCTCCACTTT. V is TRBV15 and J is TRBJ1-6; TRBD1 might be the D (5 bases). The CDR3 is 14 residues long. The germline V gene encodes CDR1 LNHNV and CDR2 YYDKDF (reference sequence). V lost 5 bases to trimming and J lost 7 bases, with 12 bases between them.

The V and J genes are TRBV19 and TRBJ1-1, with 8 nucleotides matching TRBD1. Germline V gene lookup returns CDR1 LNHDA and CDR2 SQIVND (reference sequence). V shed 4 bases, J shed 2 bases, and the junction held 12 bases outside the gene matches. The CDR3 runs to 17 residues. CDR3 protein: CASSKTPGTGGNTEAFF. CDR3 sequence (DNA): TGTGCCAGTAGTAAGACTCCCGGGACAGGAGGTAACACTGAAGCTTTCTTT.

The chain is built from TRBV11-3 and TRBJ2-7, with 7 bases fitting TRBD2. The germline gives CDR1 SGHNT, CDR2 YENEEA. The ends lost 7 bases at V and 2 bases at J; junction bases unmatched: 11. The CDR3 is 15 residues long. The CDR3 region is CASTAGLNPPYEQYF. In DNA, the CDR3 is TGTGCCAGCACCGCGGGACTAAATCCCCCCTACGAGCAGTACTTC.

V usage is TRBV6-5 and J usage is TRBJ2-7; 10 bases fit TRBD1. The germline V gene has CDR1 MNHEY and CDR2 SVGAGI. The CDR3 length is 14 residues. V trimming: 6 bases; J trimming: 5 bases; junction bases outside the gene matches: 7. DNA of the CDR3: TGTGCCAGCAGAGCGACAGGGGGCATCAACGAGCAGTACTTC. As protein: CASRATGGINEQYF.

This sequence joins TRBV3-1 (or the pseudogene TRBV3-2) and TRBJ2-7; TRBD2 agrees at 7 bases. J lost 1 base, V lost 0 bases, and 3 bases had no gene match. CDR3 length: 15 residues. The V gene's germline CDR1 is LGHDT and CDR2 YNNKEL (reference sequence). CDR3 nucleotides: TGTGCCAGCAGCCAAGATAGCGGGTTTTCCTACGAGCAGTACTTC. It is translated as CASSQDSGFSYEQYF.

This rearrangement joins TRBV19 to TRBJ2-2; D could derive from TRBD1 or TRBD2 (6 bases each). Trimming shortened V by 6 bases and J by 3 bases, and 17 bases separated the two germline ends. CDR3 length equals 16 residues. Germline CDR1 LNHDA, CDR2 SQIVND (reference sequence). The CDR3 spells CASSLTYGGDTGELFF. The CDR3 DNA reads as TGTGCCAGTAGCCTCACCTACGGGGGCGACACCGGGGAGCTGTTTTTT.

This clone was picked up a small number of times. The chain links TRBV6-5 to TRBJ2-7; D is ambiguous. V dropped 6 bases and J dropped 3 bases, with 12 bases sitting between them. Germline values: CDR1 MNHEY, CDR2 SVGAGI. The CDR3 sequence is 13 residues long. CDR3 sequence (DNA): TGTGCCAGCAGCCCCCTTCCAGTCTACGAGCAGTACTTC. As protein: CASSPLPVYEQYF.

This chain uses TRBV5-1 with TRBJ1-3; D is perhaps TRBD1 (5 bases). Trimming took 7 bases from V and 0 from J, leaving 17 bases between them. Germline assignment: CDR1 SGHRS and CDR2 YFSETQ. The CDR3 has 16 amino acids. For the CDR3, the DNA is TGCGCCAGCCGATTCACAGGTGAAAGCTCTGGAAACACCATATATTTT. This translates into CASRFTGESSGNTIYF.

This clone was detected a few times. The rearrangement links TRBV27 to TRBJ2-7, with 10 bases identical to TRBD1. CDR1 and CDR2 (germline): MNHEY, SMNVEV (reference sequence). J was trimmed by 3 bases and V by 5 bases; bases with no gene match: 4. The length of the CDR3 is 14 residues. The DNA of the CDR3 is TGTGCCAGCAGTATAAGGACAGGGGGCTACGAGCAGTACTTC. It is translated as CASSIRTGGYEQYF.

The chain has TRBV6-2 or TRBV6-3 and TRBJ2-5; 8 bases agree with TRBD2. Germline values: CDR1 MNHEY, CDR2 SVGEGT. CDR3 length equals 19 residues. V was clipped by 2 bases and J by 5 bases; unmatched bases: 19. The CDR3 DNA reads as TGTGCCAGCAGTTACCCCACAAATGCTTCCGGGACTAGGCGGGAGACCCAGTACTTC. Amino acids: CASSYPTNASGTRRETQYF.

The rearrangement uses TRBV3-1 (or the pseudogene TRBV3-2) and TRBJ2-3; no clear D. V gave up 3 bases and J gave up 0 bases, with 7 bases separating them. Germline-derived CDR1 and CDR2 are LGHDT and YNNKEL (reference sequence). The CDR3 is 14 residues long. Here the CDR3 DNA reads TGTGCCAGCAGCCAGCCTTGGAGCACAGATACGCAGTATTTT. As protein: CASSQPWSTDTQYF.

In DNA form, the CDR3 reads TGTGCCAGCAGCCACCAGAGGACGGGGAATTACGAAAAACTGTTTTTT. This gives the protein CASSHQRTGNYEKLFF. The J gene is TRBJ1-4, the V gene TRBV3-1 (or the pseudogene TRBV3-2); D remains ambiguous. Germline loops: CDR1 LGHDT, CDR2 YNNKEL (reference sequence). Trimming pared 3 bases from V and 8 bases from J, leaving 19 bases between. This CDR3 is 16 amino acids long.

J is TRBJ2-1 and V is TRBV19, with D possibly TRBD2 on 5 matching bases. The CDR3 has 13 residues. Trimming shortened V by 4 bases and J by 9 bases, and 13 bases separated the two germline ends. Germline V gene sequence: CDR1 LNHDA, CDR2 SQIVND (reference sequence). The chain's CDR3 is CASSTSGGGEQFF. The CDR3 DNA sequence: TGTGCCAGTAGTACGTCAGGTGGAGGTGAGCAGTTCTTC.

The chain is built from TRBV5-1 and TRBJ2-2; D remains ambiguous. The CDR3 consists of 16 residues. Germline V gene lookup returns CDR1 SGHRS and CDR2 YFSETQ. The V end was cut by 0 bases, the J end by 1 base, with 10 bases between. In nucleotides, the CDR3 is TGCGCCAGCAGCTTGGAAGGCACCTGGAACACCGGGGAGCTGTTTTTT. Translation gives CASSLEGTWNTGELFF.

V is TRBV7-2 and J is TRBJ2-6; D is unresolved. CDR3 length: 15 residues. Germline V gene sequence: CDR1 SGHTA, CDR2 FQGNSA. The germline V and J ends were trimmed by 5 bases and 2 bases, with 10 bases remaining between them. Here the CDR3 DNA reads TGTGCCAGCAGCCCCGGTTGGGCTGGGGCCAACGTCCTGACTTTC. Its protein product is CASSPGWAGANVLTF.

The V and J genes are TRBV7-9 and TRBJ2-5; 7 nucleotides agree with TRBD1. V lost 6 bases to trimming and J lost 1 base; unmatched junction nucleotides: 5. CDR3 length: 14 amino acids. The germline V gene encodes CDR1 SEHNR and CDR2 FQNEAQ (reference sequence). CDR3 protein: CASSHDRAQETQYF. The CDR3 region has the DNA TGTGCCAGCAGTCACGACAGGGCCCAAGAGACCCAGTACTTC.

The V and J genes are TRBV28 and TRBJ2-7; D possibly corresponds to TRBD2 (5 bases). The germline V gene has CDR1 MDHEN and CDR2 SYDVKM. Trimming shortened V by 2 bases and J by 9 bases, and 8 bases separated the two germline ends. CDR3 size: 11 residues. This chain's CDR3 is CASSLEGGQYF. In DNA, the CDR3 is TGTGCCAGCAGTTTAGAGGGCGGGCAGTACTTC.

CDR3 loop: CARSEGTSNQDEQFF. DNA of the CDR3: TGTGCCAGAAGCGAGGGGACTAGCAATCAGGATGAGCAGTTCTTC. This sequence joins TRBV5-3 and TRBJ2-1, with 9 bases lining up with TRBD2. TRBV5-3 is classed as an ORF, of uncertain function. This CDR3 region has 15 residues. V was pared by 4 bases and J by 8 bases, with 10 bases of the junction left unmatched.

This chain links TRBV15 with TRBJ1-5; D not certain. This CDR3 spans 14 amino acids. Trimming removed 5 bases at V and 2 bases at J, with 10 bases between. Germline V CDR1 and CDR2: LNHNV, YYDKDF (reference sequence). For the CDR3, the DNA is TGTGCCACCAGCTGGTCCGGGGGCAATCAGCCCCAGCATTTT. It translates to CATSWSGGNQPQHF. The full variable domain, with the rest looked up from reference TRBV15 and TRBJ1-5, is DAMVIQNPRYQVTQFGKPVTLSCSQTLNHNVMYWYQQKSSQAPKLLFHYYDKDFNNEADTPDNFQSRRPNTSFCFLDIRSPGLGDTAMYLCATSWSGGNQPQHFGDGTRLSIL.

CDR3 amino acids: CASRTTGEGTGELFF. CDR3 DNA sequence: TGTGCCAGCAGAACGACAGGGGAGGGAACCGGGGAGCTGTTTTTT. The chain couples TRBV28 to TRBJ2-2; tentatively, D is TRBD1 (8 bases). The V gene's germline CDR1 is MDHEN and CDR2 SYDVKM. This CDR3 contains 15 residues. Trimming pared 6 bases from V and 5 bases from J, leaving 16 bases between.

The rearrangement links TRBV7-7 to TRBJ2-2; 10 positions match TRBD2. The CDR3 consists of 17 residues. The germline V gene encodes CDR1 SSHAT and CDR2 FNYEAQ (reference sequence). V was clipped by 4 bases and J by 7 bases; unmatched bases: 12. The DNA for the CDR3 is TGTGCCAGCAGCTCCTTTACTAGCGGGAAAGGATTCGGGGAGCTGTTTTTT. This sequence encodes CASSSFTSGKGFGELFF.

As to this clone: The germline gene is not matched at one end of the junction; a read error may be the cause. The rearrangement joins TRBV6-5 to TRBJ1-2; D call uncertain. The germline gives CDR1 MNHEY, CDR2 SVGAGI. This CDR3 region has 13 residues. The CDR3 region has the DNA TGTGCCAGCAGACCAGACCTGAATTATGGCTACACTTTC. This gives the protein CASRPDLNYGYTF.

V usage is TRBV18 and J usage is TRBJ2-7, with D possibly being TRBD1 (6 bases). Germline-derived CDR1 and CDR2 are KGHSH and LQKENI. The CDR3 has 14 amino acids. The V gene lost 0 bases and the J gene lost 5 bases, with 11 bases spanning the gap. The CDR3 DNA reads TGTGCCAGCTCACCACCATCAGGGGCTGACGAGCAGTACTTC. Its translation is CASSPPSGADEQYF.

V and J are TRBV15 and TRBJ2-1; D perhaps matches TRBD2 (5 bases). This CDR3 contains 15 residues. Germline lookup yields CDR1 LNHNV and CDR2 YYDKDF (reference sequence). Trimming removed 3 bases from V and 12 bases from J, with 21 bases in between. The CDR3 region has the DNA TGTGCCACCAGCAGGGACTCGATCATCCCTTCGGTGCAGTTCTTC. Translated: CATSRDSIIPSVQFF. Complete variable domain (other parts from reference TRBV15 and TRBJ2-1): DAMVIQNPRYQVTQFGKPVTLSCSQTLNHNVMYWYQQKSSQAPKLLFHYYDKDFNNEADTPDNFQSRRPNTSFCFLDIRSPGLGDTAMYLCATSRDSIIPSVQFFGPGTRLTVL.